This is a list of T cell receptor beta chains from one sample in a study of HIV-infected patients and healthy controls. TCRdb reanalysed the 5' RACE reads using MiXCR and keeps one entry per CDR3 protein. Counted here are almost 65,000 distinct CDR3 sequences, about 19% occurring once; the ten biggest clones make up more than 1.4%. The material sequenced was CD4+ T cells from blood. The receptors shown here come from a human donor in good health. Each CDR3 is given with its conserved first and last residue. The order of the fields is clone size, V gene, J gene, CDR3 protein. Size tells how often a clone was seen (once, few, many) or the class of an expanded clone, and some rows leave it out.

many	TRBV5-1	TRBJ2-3	CASSLGQATDTQYF
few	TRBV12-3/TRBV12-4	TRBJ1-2	CASSFRDNYGYTF
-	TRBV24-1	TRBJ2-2	CATSDNRGTNTGELFF
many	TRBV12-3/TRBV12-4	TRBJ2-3	CASSRLAASTDTQYF
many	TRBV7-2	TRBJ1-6	CASSLQPSRGSPLHF
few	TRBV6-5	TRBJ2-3	CATTSGRSTDTQYF
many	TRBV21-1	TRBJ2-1	CASSKADGYSHNEQFF
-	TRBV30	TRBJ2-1	CAWSTWTTSAISYNEQFF
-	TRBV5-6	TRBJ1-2	CASSRDNLNYGYTF
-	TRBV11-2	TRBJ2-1	CASSFLGLGNEQFF
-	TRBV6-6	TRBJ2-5	CASRGLAGGGEETQYF
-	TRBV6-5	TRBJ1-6	CASSYGGPNSPLHF
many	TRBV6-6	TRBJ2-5	CASSSAEPAQETQYF
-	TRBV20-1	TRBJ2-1	CSVTGTNGGEQFF
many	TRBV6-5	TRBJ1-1	CASRPEQGAVTEAFF
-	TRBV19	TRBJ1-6	CASSIVLQGNSPLHF
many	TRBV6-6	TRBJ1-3	CASGDAGTNSGNTIYF
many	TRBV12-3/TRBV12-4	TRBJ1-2	CASSPRLRGYTF
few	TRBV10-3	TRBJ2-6	CAISESAAGANVLTF
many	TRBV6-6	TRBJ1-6	CASSHGSYNSPLHF
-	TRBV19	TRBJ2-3	CASSIDYRDSTDTQYF
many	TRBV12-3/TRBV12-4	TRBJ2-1	CASSYELPSHNEQFF
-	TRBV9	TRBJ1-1	CATSVGPNTEAFF
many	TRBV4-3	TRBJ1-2	CASSQDRGGDGYTF
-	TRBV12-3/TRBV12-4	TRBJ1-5	CASSLGQGRQPQHF
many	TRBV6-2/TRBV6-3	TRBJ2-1	CASSPRVGGPTYNEQFF
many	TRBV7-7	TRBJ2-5	CASSLGAAETQYF
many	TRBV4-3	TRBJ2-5	CASSQDWPGQGRSLGYQETQYF
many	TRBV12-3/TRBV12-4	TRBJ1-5	CASSVSGGSQPQHF
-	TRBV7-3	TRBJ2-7	CASSVGTSGSHEQYF
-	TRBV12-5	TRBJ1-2	CASGLDRQGLSYTF
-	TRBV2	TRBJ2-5	CASSESGVLGETQYF
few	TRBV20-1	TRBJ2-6	CSTRVDRGSSGANVLTF
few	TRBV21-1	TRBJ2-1	CASSKDGPDRGLLAQDEQFF
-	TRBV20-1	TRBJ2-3	CSAPPRKDRSTDTQYF
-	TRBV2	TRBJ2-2	CASSPRTGGVTGELFF
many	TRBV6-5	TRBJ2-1	CASSYFSGTSSSNEQFF